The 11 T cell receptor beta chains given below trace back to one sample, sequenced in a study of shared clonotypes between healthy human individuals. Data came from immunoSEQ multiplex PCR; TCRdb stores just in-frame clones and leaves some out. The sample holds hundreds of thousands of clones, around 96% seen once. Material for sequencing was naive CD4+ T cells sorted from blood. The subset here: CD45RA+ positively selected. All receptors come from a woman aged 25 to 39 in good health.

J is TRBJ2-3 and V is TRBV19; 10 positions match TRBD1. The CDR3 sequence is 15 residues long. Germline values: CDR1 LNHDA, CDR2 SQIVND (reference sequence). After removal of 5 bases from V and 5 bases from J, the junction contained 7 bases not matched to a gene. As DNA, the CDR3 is TGTGCCAGTAGTTCGGGACAGGGGACTTTAGATACGCAGTATTTT. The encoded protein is CASSSGQGTLDTQYF.

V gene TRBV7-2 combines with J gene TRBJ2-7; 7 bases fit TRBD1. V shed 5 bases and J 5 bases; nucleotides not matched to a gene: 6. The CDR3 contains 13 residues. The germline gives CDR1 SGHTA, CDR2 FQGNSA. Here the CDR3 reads CASSNRTGNEQYF. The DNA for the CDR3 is TGTGCCAGCAGCAACAGGACAGGCAACGAGCAGTACTTC.

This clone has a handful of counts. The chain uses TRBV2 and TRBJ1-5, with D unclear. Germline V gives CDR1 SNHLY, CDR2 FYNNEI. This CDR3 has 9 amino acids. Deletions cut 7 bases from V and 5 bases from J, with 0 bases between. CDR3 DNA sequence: TGTGCCAGCAATCAGCCCCAGCATTTT. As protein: CASNQPQHF.

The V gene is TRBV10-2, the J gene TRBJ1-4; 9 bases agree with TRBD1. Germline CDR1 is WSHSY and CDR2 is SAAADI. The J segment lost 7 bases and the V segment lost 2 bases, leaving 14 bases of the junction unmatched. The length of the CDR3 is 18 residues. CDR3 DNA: TGCGCCAGCAGTGAGCGAGACAGGGGGTACCTCGGGAGTGAAAAACTGTTTTTT. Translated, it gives CASSERDRGYLGSEKLFF.

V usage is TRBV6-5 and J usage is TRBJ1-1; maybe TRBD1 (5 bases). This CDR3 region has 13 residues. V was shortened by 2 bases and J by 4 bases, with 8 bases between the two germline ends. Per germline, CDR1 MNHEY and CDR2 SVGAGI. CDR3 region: CASSYAGITEAFF. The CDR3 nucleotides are TGTGCCAGCAGTTACGCAGGGATCACTGAAGCTTTCTTT.

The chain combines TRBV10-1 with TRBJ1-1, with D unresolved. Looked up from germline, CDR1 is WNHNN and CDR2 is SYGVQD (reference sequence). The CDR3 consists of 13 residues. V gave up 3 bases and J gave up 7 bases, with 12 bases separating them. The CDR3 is CASSDYSIGEAFF. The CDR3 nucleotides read TGCGCCAGCAGTGACTATAGTATTGGTGAAGCTTTCTTT.

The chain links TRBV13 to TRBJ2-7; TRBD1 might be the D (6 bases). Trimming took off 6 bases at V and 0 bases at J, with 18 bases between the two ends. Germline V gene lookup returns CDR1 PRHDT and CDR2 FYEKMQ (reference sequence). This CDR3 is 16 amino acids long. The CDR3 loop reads CASSPVQGRHSYEQYF. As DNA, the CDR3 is TGTGCCAGCAGTCCTGTTCAGGGGCGACACTCCTACGAGCAGTACTTC.

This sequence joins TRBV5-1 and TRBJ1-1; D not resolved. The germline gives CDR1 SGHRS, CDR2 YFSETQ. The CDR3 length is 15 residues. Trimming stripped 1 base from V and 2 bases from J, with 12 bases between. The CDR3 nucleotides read TGCGCCAGCAGCTTGTGGGGAGAGGGCAACACTGAAGCTTTCTTT. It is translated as CASSLWGEGNTEAFF.

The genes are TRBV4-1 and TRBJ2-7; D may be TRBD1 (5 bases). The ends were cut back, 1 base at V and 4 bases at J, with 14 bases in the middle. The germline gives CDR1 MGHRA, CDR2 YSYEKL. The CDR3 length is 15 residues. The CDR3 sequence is CASSQGGAFVYEQYF. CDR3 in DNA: TGCGCCAGCAGCCAAGGGGGCGCGTTTGTGTACGAGCAGTACTTC.

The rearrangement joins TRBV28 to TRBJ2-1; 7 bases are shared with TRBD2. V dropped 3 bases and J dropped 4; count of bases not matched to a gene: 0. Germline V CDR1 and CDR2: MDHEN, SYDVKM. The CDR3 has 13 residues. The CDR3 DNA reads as TGTGCCAGCAGTTTGGGGGGGTACAATGAGCAGTTCTTC. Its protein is CASSLGGYNEQFF.

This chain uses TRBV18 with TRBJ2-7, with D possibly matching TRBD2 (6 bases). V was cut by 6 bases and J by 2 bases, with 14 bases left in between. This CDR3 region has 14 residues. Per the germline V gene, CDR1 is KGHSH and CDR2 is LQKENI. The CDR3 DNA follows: TGTGCCAGCTCCGATACTGGACTAACCTACGAGCAGTACTTC. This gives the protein CASSDTGLTYEQYF.